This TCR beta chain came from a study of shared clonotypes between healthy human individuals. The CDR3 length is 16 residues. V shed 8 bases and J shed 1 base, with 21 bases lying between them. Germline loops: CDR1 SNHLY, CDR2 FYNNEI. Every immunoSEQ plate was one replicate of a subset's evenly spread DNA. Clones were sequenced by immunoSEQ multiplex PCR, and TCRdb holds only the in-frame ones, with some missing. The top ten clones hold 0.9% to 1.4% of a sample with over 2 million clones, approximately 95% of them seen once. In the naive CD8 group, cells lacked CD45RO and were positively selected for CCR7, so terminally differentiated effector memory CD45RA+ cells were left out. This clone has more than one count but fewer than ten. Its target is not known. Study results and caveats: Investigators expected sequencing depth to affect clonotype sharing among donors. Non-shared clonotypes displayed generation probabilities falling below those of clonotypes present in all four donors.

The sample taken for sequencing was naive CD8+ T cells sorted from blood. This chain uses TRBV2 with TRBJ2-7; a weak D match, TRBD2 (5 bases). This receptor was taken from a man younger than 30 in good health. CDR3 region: CASARTSFPASYEQYF. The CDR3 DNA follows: TGTGCCAGCGCGCGTACTAGTTTCCCCGCTTCCTACGAGCAGTACTTC.